Presented here are 10 T cell receptor beta chains from one specimen sequenced in a study of patients and donors after allogeneic stem cell transplantation (dated by TCRdb to the early 2020s). Libraries were constructed by RT-PCR. Reads for this sample came from a NextSeq 550. The raw public reads went through TCRdb reprocessing: fastp at Q25, MiXCR clone calling, in-frame beta chains kept. A single entry per CDR3 protein holds the most common genes and DNA from its merged rows. This sample lists roughly 960,000 distinct CDR3 sequences; around 17% were detected once. The ten largest clones represent around 6% of the sample. The material sequenced was blood, either unsorted or a sorted T cell fraction (not recorded which). The source is a human donor who was either an allogeneic HSCT recipient or a stem cell or donor lymphocyte infusion donor (not recorded which). It is not recorded whose cells these are; they may come from a transplant donor.

This clonotype was recorded a few times. At one of its ends the junction is not consistent with the germline gene, which may arise from a read error. This chain uses TRBV20-1 with TRBJ2-5; D ambiguous. Per the germline V gene, CDR1 is DFQATT and CDR2 is SNEGSKA (reference sequence). The length of the CDR3 is 12 residues. CDR3 in DNA: TGCAGTGCGAGAGGTGATACAGAGACCCAGTACTTC. Protein sequence: CSARGDTETQYF.

The chain combines TRBV27 with TRBJ2-1; D is unresolved. V lost 5 bases and J lost 0, with 14 bases in between. CDR1 and CDR2 (germline): MNHEY, SMNVEV (reference sequence). This CDR3 has 16 residues. This chain's CDR3 is CASSRSGGYSYNEQFF. CDR3 DNA: TGTGCCAGCAGTCGAAGTGGCGGCTACTCCTACAATGAGCAGTTCTTC.

V usage is TRBV15 and J usage is TRBJ2-1, with 7 bases that match TRBD2. Germline V lookup: CDR1 LNHNV, CDR2 YYDKDF (reference sequence). Germline trimming cut 1 base from V and 14 bases from J; bases unmatched to any gene: 8. The CDR3 runs to 13 residues. CDR3 protein: CATSRGRDYREFF. CDR3 bases: TGTGCCACCAGCAGAGGGAGGGACTACCGGGAGTTCTTC.

The J gene is TRBJ2-5, the V gene TRBV20-1; 7 nucleotides match TRBD2. Germline V gene data show CDR1 as DFQATT and CDR2 as SNEGSKA (reference sequence). The CDR3 spans 13 residues. CDR3 sequence: CSHLGEGQETQYF. The DNA of the CDR3 is TGCAGCCACTTGGGGGAGGGCCAAGAGACCCAGTACTTC.

The V and J genes are TRBV11-2 and TRBJ2-7, with D possibly being TRBD1 or TRBD2 (5 bases each). V lost 7 bases to trimming and J lost 1 base, with 17 bases between them. Germline CDR1 SGHAT, CDR2 FQNNGV. The CDR3 is made up of 15 amino acids. In DNA form, the CDR3 reads TGTGCCAGCATACGGGACCCGAGACGATCCTACGAGCAGTACTTC. Translating it yields CASIRDPRRSYEQYF.

This clonotype was observed at least ten times. The rearrangement joins TRBV3-1 to TRBJ2-3; D possibly matches TRBD1 or TRBD2 (5 bases each). This CDR3 contains 14 residues. Germline V CDR1 and CDR2: LGHDT, YNNKEL (reference sequence). Trimming removed 3 bases at V and 0 bases at J, with 7 bases between. The CDR3 DNA sequence: TGTGCCAGCAGCCAGGGACGAAGCACAGATACGCAGTATTTT. This gives the protein CASSQGRSTDTQYF.

This clonotype came up a few times. V is TRBV6-2 or TRBV6-3 and J is TRBJ2-5, with TRBD1 matching over 9 bases. Germline assignment: CDR1 MNHEY and CDR2 SVGEGT. The length of the CDR3 is 15 residues. Germline trimming cut 2 bases from V and 5 bases from J; bases unmatched to any gene: 6. The CDR3 spells CASSYPRQGGETQYF. DNA of the CDR3: TGTGCCAGCAGTTACCCACGACAGGGGGGCGAGACCCAGTACTTC.

V gene TRBV9 combines with J gene TRBJ2-1; D is possibly TRBD2 (6 bases). Germline CDR1 and CDR2: SGDLS and YYNGEE. The CDR3 consists of 15 residues. Trimming removed 4 bases at V and 2 bases at J, with 13 bases between. This CDR3 is CASSYGEETYNEQFF. The DNA for the CDR3 is TGTGCCAGCAGCTACGGGGAGGAGACCTACAATGAGCAGTTCTTC. Filled out from reference TRBV9 and TRBJ2-1, the complete variable domain reads DSGVTQTPKHLITATGQRVTLRCSPRSGDLSVYWYQQSLDQGLQFLIQYYNGEERAKGNILERFSAQQFPDLHSELNLSSLELGDSALYFCASSYGEETYNEQFFGPGTRLTVL.

The chain combines TRBV15 with TRBJ2-3, with 7 bases that match TRBD1. J lost 5 bases, V lost 0 bases, and 11 bases had no gene match. The CDR3 extends over 17 amino acids. Germline V gene lookup returns CDR1 LNHNV and CDR2 YYDKDF (reference sequence). The CDR3 sequence: CATSRDMGGPGGDTQYF. CDR3 sequence (DNA): TGTGCCACCAGCAGAGATATGGGTGGACCAGGGGGAGATACGCAGTATTTT.

This clonotype appeared once. The genes are TRBV12-3 or TRBV12-4 and TRBJ2-1; D perhaps matches TRBD2 (5 bases). This CDR3 comprises 11 residues. The V gene lost 3 bases and the J gene lost 12 bases, with 9 bases spanning the gap. CDR3 coding DNA: TGTGCCAGCAGTTTCAACACTAGGCAGTTCTTC. This sequence encodes CASSFNTRQFF.